This T cell receptor beta chain came from a study of shared clonotypes between healthy human individuals. Whole-study findings and limits: The authors expected sequencing depth to affect clonotype sharing among donors.

To note about this clone: Its antigen is not known.

The assay was immunoSEQ multiplex PCR, and TCRdb's table has in-frame clones only and misses some. The sample includes around 2.5 million clones, roughly 93% of them seen just once. Sequenced input: naive CD4+ T cells from PBMCs. As to subset: CD45RA+ positively selected. The sequence was collected from a man aged 18 to 30 in good health. Some clones in this sample may be carry-over from other donors' samples.

The CDR3 loop is CASSLGTANQETQYF. CDR3 DNA: TGCGCCAGCAGCTTGGGGACTGCCAACCAAGAGACCCAGTACTTC. The chain uses TRBV5-1 and TRBJ2-5, with D possibly matching TRBD2 (5 bases). Germline V lookup: CDR1 SGHRS, CDR2 YFSETQ. The CDR3 is 15 amino acids. V gave up 0 bases and J gave up 0 bases, with 9 bases separating them.